The sample holds a few counts of the clone carrying this T cell receptor (beta chain). What it binds is unknown. This entry comes from a study of identical twins' blood T cells. Overall study context: Roughly 50 million reads came from approximately twelve libraries, six alpha, six beta.

Each TCR cDNA library carried sample-specific barcodes on both ends. TCRdb reanalysed the 5' RACE reads using MiXCR and keeps one entry per CDR3 protein. Of about 370,000 distinct CDR3 sequences listed, about 28% are singletons. The CDR3 consists of 16 residues. The V gene end was trimmed by 3 bases and the J gene end by 6 bases; junction bases not matched to a gene: 9. CDR1 is DFQATT, CDR2 SNEGSKA, per germline (reference sequence). Study results and caveats: Abundant TCRbeta CDR3s overlapped more between twins than with unrelated donors.

Six healthy women, forming three identical twin pairs, donated samples. The sequence derives from a woman between 18 and 50 years old in good health. The rearrangement links TRBV20-1 to TRBJ2-7; 15 nucleotides match TRBD2. Specimen: PBMCs. In DNA form, the CDR3 reads TGCAGTGCTAGCCCCGGACTAGCGGGGGGGCAGGGCGAGCAGTACTTC. This encodes CSASPGLAGGQGEQYF.